These 20 T cell receptor beta chains originate from one sample sequenced in a study of blood T cell repertoires in COVID-19. The table came from immunoSEQ multiplex PCR; TCRdb's copy has only in-frame clones and leaves some out. The repertoire holds 80,000 to 100,000 clones, with nearly 90% as singletons. Sequenced input: peripheral blood. These receptor sequences come from a man between 65 and 85 years old with acute or convalescent COVID-19.

The rearrangement links TRBV2 to TRBJ1-1; TRBD1 agrees at 10 bases. Germline loops: CDR1 SNHLY, CDR2 FYNNEI. The CDR3 covers 14 residues. V gave up 6 bases and J gave up 1 base; unmatched junction bases: 2. The CDR3 here is CASRRDRGNTEAFF. CDR3 in DNA: TGTGCCAGCAGGAGGGACAGGGGGAACACTGAAGCTTTCTTT.

The rearrangement uses TRBV10-2 and TRBJ1-6; 9 nucleotides match TRBD1. The V and J ends lost 5 bases and 8 bases, in that order; junction bases with no gene match: 7. There are 15 residues in the CDR3. In germline, CDR1 is WSHSY, CDR2 SAAADI. This CDR3 reads CASSSGTGLYSPLHF. Here the CDR3 DNA reads TGCGCCAGCAGTTCTGGGACAGGGTTATATTCACCCCTCCACTTT.

This clone was seen more than once but under ten times. V gene TRBV6-6 combines with J gene TRBJ1-2; D remains unclear. From germline, CDR1 is MNHNY and CDR2 SVGAGI (reference sequence). Trimming stripped 6 bases from V and 2 bases from J, with 16 bases between. The CDR3 loop spans 15 amino acids. The DNA for the CDR3 is TGTGCCAGCAGCCTTCAATCCACCACAAACTATGGCTACACCTTC. This encodes CASSLQSTTNYGYTF.

The rearrangement joins TRBV6-2 or TRBV6-3 to TRBJ2-5; 12 nucleotides match TRBD2. CDR3 size: 15 residues. In germline, CDR1 is MNHEY, CDR2 SVGEGT. V lost 5 bases, J lost 4 bases, and 5 bases stayed unmatched. CDR3 sequence: CASSPGLAGRETQYF. CDR3 DNA sequence: TGTGCCAGCAGTCCCGGACTAGCGGGAAGAGAGACCCAGTACTTC.

The CDR3 nucleotides are TGTGCCAGCAGTCTAAGGACAGGTAACACTGAAGCTTTCTTT. Translating it yields CASSLRTGNTEAFF. The rearrangement links TRBV6-5 to TRBJ1-1, with 7 nucleotides matching TRBD1. The CDR3 sequence is 14 residues long. The V gene's germline CDR1 is MNHEY and CDR2 SVGAGI. V lost 5 bases and J lost 2; bases outside the gene matches: 5.

The J gene is TRBJ2-7, the V gene TRBV5-4, with D perhaps TRBD2 (5 bases). The CDR3 loop spans 13 amino acids. Between the trimmed V and J ends, which lost 3 bases and 6 bases, there was a span of 13 bases. The germline V gene encodes CDR1 SGHNT and CDR2 YYREEE (reference sequence). The CDR3 sequence: CASSWVGRAEQYV. CDR3 in DNA: TGTGCCAGCAGCTGGGTAGGGCGGGCCGAGCAGTACGTC.

The chain carries TRBV3-1 (or the pseudogene TRBV3-2) and TRBJ2-2; tentative D call: TRBD1 (6 bases). V was trimmed by 5 bases and J by 5 bases, leaving 15 bases between them. The CDR3 has 15 amino acids. Germline assignment: CDR1 LGHDT and CDR2 YNNKEL (reference sequence). The CDR3 sequence is CASSNSRGRTGELFF. The CDR3 region has the DNA TGTGCCAGCAGCAACTCCAGGGGCCGGACCGGGGAGCTGTTTTTT.

This chain uses TRBV19 with TRBJ2-3; 7 positions match TRBD1. V lost 2 bases to trimming and J lost 5 bases; unmatched junction nucleotides: 7. The CDR3 runs 15 residues. CDR1 is LNHDA and CDR2 is SQIVND in the germline V gene (reference sequence). In nucleotides, the CDR3 is TGTGCCAGTAGTATAAGCACAGGGGTTGGAGATACGCAGTATTTT. Its translation: CASSISTGVGDTQYF.

The chain couples TRBV28 to TRBJ1-1; the match to TRBD1 covers 7 bases. With 7 bases clipped from V and 6 bases from J, the junction kept 11 bases outside the gene matches. The CDR3 has 14 amino acids. Germline V gene sequence: CDR1 MDHEN, CDR2 SYDVKM. The CDR3 region is CASITQGKGAEAFF. As DNA, the CDR3 is TGTGCCAGCATCACACAGGGGAAAGGCGCTGAAGCTTTCTTT. The whole variable domain, remainder taken from reference TRBV28 and TRBJ1-1, is DVKVTQSSRYLVKRTGEKVFLECVQDMDHENMFWYRQDPGLGLRLIYFSYDVKMKEKGDIPEGYSVSREKKERFSLILESASTNQTSMYLCASITQGKGAEAFFGQGTRLTVV.

The chain joins TRBV7-2 to TRBJ1-5, with 8 nucleotides matching TRBD1. In germline, CDR1 is SGHTA, CDR2 FQGNSA. The CDR3 is made up of 15 amino acids. V was clipped by 6 bases and J by 7 bases; unmatched bases: 11. CDR3 DNA sequence: TGTGCCAGCAGACCGGGACAGGCCCCTTGGCAGCCCCAGCATTTT. This gives the protein CASRPGQAPWQPQHF.

The sample holds one count of this clone. The chain links TRBV5-1 to TRBJ1-1; 7 nucleotides agree with TRBD1. The V segment lost 0 bases and the J segment 9 bases; nucleotides outside the gene matches: 8. CDR1 and CDR2 from the germline V gene are SGHRS and YFSETQ. The CDR3 spans 14 residues. This CDR3 reads CASSLAQGQDKAFF. CDR3 DNA: TGCGCCAGCAGCTTGGCACAGGGGCAGGATAAAGCTTTCTTT.

The chain carries TRBV15 and TRBJ1-3; perhaps TRBD1 as D (6 bases). V dropped 2 bases and J dropped 4 bases, with 12 bases sitting between them. The CDR3 is made up of 15 amino acids. CDR1 and CDR2 (germline): LNHNV, YYDKDF (reference sequence). The CDR3 bases are TGTGCCACCAGCAGAACTTCAGGGGTGGGAAACACCATATATTTT. Translating gives CATSRTSGVGNTIYF.

The V and J genes are TRBV19 and TRBJ1-6; 7 positions match TRBD1. Germline V gene data show CDR1 as LNHDA and CDR2 as SQIVND (reference sequence). Losses at the gene ends were 6 bases for V and 12 bases for J; bases not matched to a gene: 11. The CDR3 sequence is 14 residues long. For the CDR3, the DNA is TGTGCCAGTAGGGACAGGTCCTTGACGGGACCCCTCCACTTT. Translation: CASRDRSLTGPLHF.

The genes are TRBV9 and TRBJ1-4; 7 bases align to TRBD1. The CDR3 has 13 residues. After removal of 2 bases from V and 8 bases from J, the junction contained 3 bases not matched to a gene. Germline CDR1 is SGDLS and CDR2 is YYNGEE. The DNA for the CDR3 is TGTGCCAGCAGCGTTGCACAGGGGGAAAAACTGTTTTTT. Amino acids: CASSVAQGEKLFF.

This chain connects TRBV10-1 to TRBJ1-4; no firm D call. The CDR3 spans 13 residues. Germline V gene sequence: CDR1 WNHNN, CDR2 SYGVQD (reference sequence). The V and J ends lost 7 bases and 3 bases respectively, with 9 bases between them. CDR3 nucleotides: TGCGCCAGCAATCGTGCAGCTAATGAAAAACTGTTTTTT. This codes for CASNRAANEKLFF.

The chain employs TRBV6-6 and TRBJ2-3; TRBD1 matches at 7 bases. Germline V lookup: CDR1 MNHNY, CDR2 SVGAGI (reference sequence). CDR3 length: 16 residues. J lost 0 bases, V lost 2 bases, and 5 bases had no gene match. CDR3 region: CASSYLGQASTDTQYF. CDR3 coding DNA: TGTGCCAGCAGTTACCTTGGACAGGCCAGCACAGATACGCAGTATTTT.

The chain carries TRBV6-6 and TRBJ2-4; weak D call: TRBD2 (6 bases). Germline loops: CDR1 MNHNY, CDR2 SVGAGI (reference sequence). V shed 6 bases and J shed 9 bases, with 18 bases lying between them. The CDR3 has 14 amino acids. The CDR3 sequence: CASRDTRQGGIQYF. CDR3 coding DNA: TGTGCCAGCAGAGACACCCGGCAGGGAGGCATTCAGTACTTC.

The chain links TRBV23-1 to TRBJ1-4; 7 bases match TRBD1. TRBV23-1 is sorted into the ORF group, with uncertain function. V was clipped by 4 bases and J by 10 bases; unmatched bases: 12. CDR3 length equals 15 residues. In DNA, the CDR3 is TGCGCCAGCAGTCGGCCAGACAGGGTACGGGGAAAACTGTTTTTT. This gives the protein CASSRPDRVRGKLFF.

The chain links TRBV3-1 (or the pseudogene TRBV3-2) to TRBJ2-3; a weak D match, TRBD1 (6 bases). Germline lookup yields CDR1 LGHDT and CDR2 YNNKEL (reference sequence). V was trimmed by 4 bases and J by 3 bases, leaving 8 bases between them. The CDR3 extends over 13 amino acids. This CDR3 reads CASSRGPTDTQYF. The CDR3 DNA reads as TGTGCCAGCAGCCGGGGGCCGACAGATACGCAGTATTTT.

The rearrangement links TRBV5-1 to TRBJ2-7; D gene unclear. The CDR3 totals 12 residues. The germline gives CDR1 SGHRS, CDR2 YFSETQ. Trimming pared 2 bases from V and 6 bases from J, leaving 9 bases between. CDR3 DNA: TGCGCCAGCAGCTTTAACACAGCCGAGCAGTACTTC. Amino acid sequence: CASSFNTAEQYF.